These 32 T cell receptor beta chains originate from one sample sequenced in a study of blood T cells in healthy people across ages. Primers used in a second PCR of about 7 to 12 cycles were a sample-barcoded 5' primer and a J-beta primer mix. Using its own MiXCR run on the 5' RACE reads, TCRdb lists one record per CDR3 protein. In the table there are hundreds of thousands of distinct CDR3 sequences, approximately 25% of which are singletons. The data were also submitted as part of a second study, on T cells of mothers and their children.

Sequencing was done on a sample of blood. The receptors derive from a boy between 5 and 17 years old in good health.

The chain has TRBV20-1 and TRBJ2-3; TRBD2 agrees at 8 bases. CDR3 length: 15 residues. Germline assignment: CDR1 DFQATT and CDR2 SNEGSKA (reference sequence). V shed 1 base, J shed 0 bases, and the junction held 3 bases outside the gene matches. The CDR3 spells CSARVSSGSTDTQYF. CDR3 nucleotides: TGCAGTGCTAGAGTCTCTAGCGGGAGCACAGATACGCAGTATTTT.

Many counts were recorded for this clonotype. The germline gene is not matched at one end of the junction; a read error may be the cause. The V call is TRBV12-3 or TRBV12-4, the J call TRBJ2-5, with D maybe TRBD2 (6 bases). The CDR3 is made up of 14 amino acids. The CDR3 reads CASSLRGGGETQYF. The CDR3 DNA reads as TGTGCAAGCAGTTTGCGGGGAGGTGGAGAGACCCAGTACTTC.

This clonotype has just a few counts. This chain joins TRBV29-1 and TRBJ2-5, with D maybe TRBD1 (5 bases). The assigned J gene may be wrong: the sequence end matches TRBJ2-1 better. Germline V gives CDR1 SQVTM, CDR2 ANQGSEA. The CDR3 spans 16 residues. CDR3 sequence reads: CSTLGLMAERYNEQFF. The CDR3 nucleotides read TGCAGCACCCTGGGGCTAATGGCGGAACGCTACAATGAGCAGTTCTTC.

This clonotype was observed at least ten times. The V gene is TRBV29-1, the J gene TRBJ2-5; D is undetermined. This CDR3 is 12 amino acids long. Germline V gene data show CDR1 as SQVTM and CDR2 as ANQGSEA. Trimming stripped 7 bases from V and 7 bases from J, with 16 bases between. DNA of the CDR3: TGCAGCGGTCTGACGGCGGATGGGACCCAGTACTTC. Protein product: CSGLTADGTQYF.

The chain's CDR3 is CASSPSGAGEAFF. The CDR3 nucleotides read TGTGCCAGCAGCCCCTCGGGGGCAGGTGAAGCTTTCTTT. The chain is built from TRBV7-9 and TRBJ1-1; possible D gene TRBD1, 6 bases. Germline V gene sequence: CDR1 SEHNR, CDR2 FQNEAQ (reference sequence). Trimming removed 5 bases from V and 7 bases from J, with 14 bases in between. This CDR3 contains 13 residues.

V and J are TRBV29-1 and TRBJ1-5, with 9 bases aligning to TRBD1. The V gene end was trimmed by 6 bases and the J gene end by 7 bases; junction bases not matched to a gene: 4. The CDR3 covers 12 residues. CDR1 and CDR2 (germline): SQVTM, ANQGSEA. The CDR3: CSVSQGAQPQHF. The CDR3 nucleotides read TGCAGCGTGTCACAGGGGGCCCAGCCCCAGCATTTT.

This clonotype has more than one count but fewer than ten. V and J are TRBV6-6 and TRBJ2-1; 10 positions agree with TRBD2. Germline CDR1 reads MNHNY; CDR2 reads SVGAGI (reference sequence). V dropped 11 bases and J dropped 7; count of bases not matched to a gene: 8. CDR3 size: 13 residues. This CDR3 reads CAGGLADSNEQFF. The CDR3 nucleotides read TGTGCCGGCGGACTAGCGGATTCTAATGAGCAGTTCTTC.

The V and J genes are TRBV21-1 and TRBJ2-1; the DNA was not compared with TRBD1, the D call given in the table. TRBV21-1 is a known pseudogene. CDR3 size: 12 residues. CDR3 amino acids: CASSSDRRALHF. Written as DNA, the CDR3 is TGTGCCAGCAGCTCGGACAGGCGAGCTCTGCACTTC.

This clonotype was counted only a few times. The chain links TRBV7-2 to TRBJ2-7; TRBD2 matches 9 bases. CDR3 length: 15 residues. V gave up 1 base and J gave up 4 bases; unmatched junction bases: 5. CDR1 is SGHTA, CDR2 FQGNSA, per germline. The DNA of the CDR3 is TGTGCCAGCAGCTTAGTGCTAGCGGGGAGGTACGAGCAGTACTTC. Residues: CASSLVLAGRYEQYF.

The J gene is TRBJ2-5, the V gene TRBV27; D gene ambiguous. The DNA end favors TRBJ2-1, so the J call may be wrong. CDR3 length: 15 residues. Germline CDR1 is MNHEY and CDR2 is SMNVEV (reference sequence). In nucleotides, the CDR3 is TGTGCCAGCAGGAGAACGGACCCGCGAGGAAATGAGCAGTTCTTC. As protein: CASRRTDPRGNEQFF.

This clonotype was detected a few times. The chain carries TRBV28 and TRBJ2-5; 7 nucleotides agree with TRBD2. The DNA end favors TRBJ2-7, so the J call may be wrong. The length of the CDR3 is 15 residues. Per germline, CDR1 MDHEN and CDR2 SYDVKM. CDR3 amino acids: CASSQLGEGPLEQYF. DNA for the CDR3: TGTGCCAGCAGTCAGTTGGGGGAGGGCCCTCTCGAGCAGTACTTC.

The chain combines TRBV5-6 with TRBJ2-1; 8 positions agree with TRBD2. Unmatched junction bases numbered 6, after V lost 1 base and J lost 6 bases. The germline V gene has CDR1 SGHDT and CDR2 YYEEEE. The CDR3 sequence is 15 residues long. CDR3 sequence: CASSLLLSGGNEQFF. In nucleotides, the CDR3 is TGTGCCAGCAGCTTGCTTCTGAGCGGGGGCAATGAGCAGTTCTTC.

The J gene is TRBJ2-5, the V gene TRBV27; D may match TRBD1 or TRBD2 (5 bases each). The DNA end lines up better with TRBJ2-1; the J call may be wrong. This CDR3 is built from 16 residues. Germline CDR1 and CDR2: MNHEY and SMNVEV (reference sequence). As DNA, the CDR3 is TGTGCCAGCAGTTCCTACCGGGACCAGCCGAACAATGAGCAGTTCTTC. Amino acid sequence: CASSSYRDQPNNEQFF.

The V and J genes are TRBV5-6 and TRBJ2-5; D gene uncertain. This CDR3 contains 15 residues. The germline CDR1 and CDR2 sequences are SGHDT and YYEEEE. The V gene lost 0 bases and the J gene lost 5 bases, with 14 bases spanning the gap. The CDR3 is CASSLDPLGGETQYF. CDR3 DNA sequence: TGTGCCAGCAGCTTGGACCCTCTGGGTGGGGAGACCCAGTACTTC.

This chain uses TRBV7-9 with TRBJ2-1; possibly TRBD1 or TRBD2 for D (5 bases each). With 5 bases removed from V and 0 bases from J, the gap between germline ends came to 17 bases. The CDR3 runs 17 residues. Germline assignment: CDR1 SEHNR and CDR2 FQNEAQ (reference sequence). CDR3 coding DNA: TGTGCCAGCAGCAAAAGACCCGGGGCCCCCTCCTACAATGAGCAGTTCTTC. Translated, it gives CASSKRPGAPSYNEQFF.

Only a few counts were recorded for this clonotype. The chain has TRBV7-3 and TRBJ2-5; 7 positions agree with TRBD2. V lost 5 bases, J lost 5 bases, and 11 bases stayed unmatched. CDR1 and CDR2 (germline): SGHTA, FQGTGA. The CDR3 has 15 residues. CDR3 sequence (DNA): TGTGCCAGCAGCCCGCTGGACGGGAGGTTGGAGACCCAGTACTTC. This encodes CASSPLDGRLETQYF.

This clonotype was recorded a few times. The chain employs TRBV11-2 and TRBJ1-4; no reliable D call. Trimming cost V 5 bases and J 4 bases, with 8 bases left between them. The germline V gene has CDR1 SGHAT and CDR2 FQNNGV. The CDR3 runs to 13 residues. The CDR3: CASSRWDNEKLFF. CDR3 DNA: TGTGCCAGCAGCCGTTGGGATAATGAAAAACTGTTTTTT.

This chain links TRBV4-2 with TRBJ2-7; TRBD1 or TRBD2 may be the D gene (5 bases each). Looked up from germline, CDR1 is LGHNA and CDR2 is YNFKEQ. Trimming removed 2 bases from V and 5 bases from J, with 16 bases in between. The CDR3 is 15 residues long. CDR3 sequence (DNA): TGTGCCAGCAGCCAAACCCGGGACCCATCGCACGAGCAGTACTTC. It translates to CASSQTRDPSHEQYF.

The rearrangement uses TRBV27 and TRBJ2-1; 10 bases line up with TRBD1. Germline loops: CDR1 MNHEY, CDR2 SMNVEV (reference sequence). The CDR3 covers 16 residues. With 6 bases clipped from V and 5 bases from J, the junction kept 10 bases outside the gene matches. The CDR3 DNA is TGTGCCAGCAGGATGTCCGGGACAGGGGCGCACAATGAGCAGTTCTTC. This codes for CASRMSGTGAHNEQFF.

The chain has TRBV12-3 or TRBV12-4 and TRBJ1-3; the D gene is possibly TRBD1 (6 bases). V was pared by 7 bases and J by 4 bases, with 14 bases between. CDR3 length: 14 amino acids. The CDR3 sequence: CASKNPGQGNTIYF. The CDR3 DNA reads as TGTGCCAGCAAAAACCCGGGACAAGGAAACACCATATATTTT.

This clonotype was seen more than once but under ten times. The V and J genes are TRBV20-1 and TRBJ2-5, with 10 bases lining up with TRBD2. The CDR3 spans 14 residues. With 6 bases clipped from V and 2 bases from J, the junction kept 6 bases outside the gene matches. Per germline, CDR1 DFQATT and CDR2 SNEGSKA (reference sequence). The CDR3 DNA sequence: TGCAGTGCCCAGAGGACTAGCGGACAAGAGACCCAGTACTTC. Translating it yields CSAQRTSGQETQYF.

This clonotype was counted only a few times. The CDR3: CASSQEDRQNTEAFF. CDR3 DNA: TGCGCCAGCAGCCAAGAAGACAGGCAGAACACTGAAGCTTTCTTT. V and J are TRBV4-1 and TRBJ1-1, with D possibly matching TRBD1 (6 bases). CDR1 MGHRA and CDR2 YSYEKL come from the germline V gene. The CDR3 is 15 amino acids. V lost 0 bases, J lost 1 base, and 9 bases lay in between.

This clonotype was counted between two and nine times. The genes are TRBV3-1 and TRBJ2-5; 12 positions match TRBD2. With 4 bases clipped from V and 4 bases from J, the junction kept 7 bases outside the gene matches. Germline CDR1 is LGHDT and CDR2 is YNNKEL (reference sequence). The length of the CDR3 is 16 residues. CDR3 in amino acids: CASSLVTSGGRETQYF. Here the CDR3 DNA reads TGTGCCAGCAGCCTTGTGACTAGCGGGGGAAGAGAGACCCAGTACTTC.

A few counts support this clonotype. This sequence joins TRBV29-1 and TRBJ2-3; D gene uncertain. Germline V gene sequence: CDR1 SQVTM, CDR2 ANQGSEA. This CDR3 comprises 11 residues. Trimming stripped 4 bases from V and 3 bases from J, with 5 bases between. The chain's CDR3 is CSVALTDTQYF. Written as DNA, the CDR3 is TGCAGCGTTGCTCTGACAGATACGCAGTATTTT.

The CDR3 reads CASSEYGQGPFLAKNIQYF. In DNA, the CDR3 is TGTGCCAGCAGTGAATATGGACAGGGACCATTCCTAGCCAAAAACATTCAGTACTTC. The rearrangement uses TRBV6-1 and TRBJ2-4, with TRBD1 identical over 8 bases. The V and J ends lost 2 bases and 0 bases, in that order; junction bases with no gene match: 12. CDR1 is MNHNS, CDR2 SASEGT, per germline. The CDR3 extends over 19 amino acids.

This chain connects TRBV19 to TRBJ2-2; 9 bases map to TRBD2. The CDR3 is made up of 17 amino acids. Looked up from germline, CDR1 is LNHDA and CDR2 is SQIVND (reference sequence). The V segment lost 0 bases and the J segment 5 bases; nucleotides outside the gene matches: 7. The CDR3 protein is CASSIDPRLAETGELFF. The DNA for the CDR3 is TGTGCCAGTAGTATAGATCCCAGACTAGCGGAGACCGGGGAGCTGTTTTTT.

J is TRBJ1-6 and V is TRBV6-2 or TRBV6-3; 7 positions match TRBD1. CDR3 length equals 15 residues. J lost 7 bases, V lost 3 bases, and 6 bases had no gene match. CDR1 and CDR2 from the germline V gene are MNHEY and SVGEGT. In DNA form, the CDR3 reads TGTGCCAGCAGTTATCCGGGACAGCCAAATTCACCCCTCCACTTT. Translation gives CASSYPGQPNSPLHF.

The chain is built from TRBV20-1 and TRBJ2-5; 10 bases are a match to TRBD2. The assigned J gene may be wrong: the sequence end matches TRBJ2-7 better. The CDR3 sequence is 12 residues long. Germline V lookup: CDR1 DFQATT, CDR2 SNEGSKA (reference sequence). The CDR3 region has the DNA TGCAGTGCTAGCCTAGCGGGAGCCGAGCAGTACTTC. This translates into CSASLAGAEQYF.

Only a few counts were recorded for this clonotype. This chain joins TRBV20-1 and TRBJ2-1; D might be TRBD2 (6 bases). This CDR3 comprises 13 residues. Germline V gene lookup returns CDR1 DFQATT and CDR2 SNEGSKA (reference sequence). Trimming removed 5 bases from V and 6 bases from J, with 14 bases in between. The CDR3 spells CSALREKRNEQFF. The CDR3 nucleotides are TGCAGTGCTTTACGGGAGAAACGCAATGAGCAGTTCTTC.

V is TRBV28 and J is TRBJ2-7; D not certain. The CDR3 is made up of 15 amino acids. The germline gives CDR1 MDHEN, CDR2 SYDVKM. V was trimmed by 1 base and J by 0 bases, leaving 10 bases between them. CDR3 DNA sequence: TGTGCCAGCAGTTTATTGGCCTGGAGCTCCTACGAGCAGTACTTC. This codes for CASSLLAWSSYEQYF.

In DNA form, the CDR3 reads TGTGCCAGCGACCGAGGCAGGGGAGCTTTCTTT. Amino acid sequence: CASDRGRGAFF. The rearrangement uses TRBV2 and TRBJ1-1, with a possible D match to TRBD1 (6 bases). V was clipped by 8 bases and J by 10 bases, with 14 bases between them. The CDR3 contains 11 residues. The germline V gene has CDR1 SNHLY and CDR2 FYNNEI.

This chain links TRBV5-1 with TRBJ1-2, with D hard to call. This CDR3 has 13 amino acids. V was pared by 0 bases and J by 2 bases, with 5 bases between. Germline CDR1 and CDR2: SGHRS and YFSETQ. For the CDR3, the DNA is TGCGCCAGCAGCTTGGCTTTGAACTATGGCTACACCTTC. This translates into CASSLALNYGYTF.